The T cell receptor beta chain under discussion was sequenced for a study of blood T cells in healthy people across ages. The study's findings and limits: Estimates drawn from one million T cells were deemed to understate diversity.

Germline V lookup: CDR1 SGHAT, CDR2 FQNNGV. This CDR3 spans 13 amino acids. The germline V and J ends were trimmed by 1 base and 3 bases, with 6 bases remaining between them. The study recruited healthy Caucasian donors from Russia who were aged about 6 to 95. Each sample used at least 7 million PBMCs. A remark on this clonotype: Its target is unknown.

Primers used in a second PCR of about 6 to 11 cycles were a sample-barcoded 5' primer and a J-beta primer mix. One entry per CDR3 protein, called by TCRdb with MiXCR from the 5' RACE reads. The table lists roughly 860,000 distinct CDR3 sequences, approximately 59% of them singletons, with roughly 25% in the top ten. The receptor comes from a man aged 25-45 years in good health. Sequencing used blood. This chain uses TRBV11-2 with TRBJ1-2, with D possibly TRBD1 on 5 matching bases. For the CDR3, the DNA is TGTGCCAGCAGCTTAGGGGGGTACTATGGCTACACCTTC. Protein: CASSLGGYYGYTF.